The following is a T cell receptor (beta chain) sequence with its context. This entry is derived from a study of blood T cell repertoires in COVID-19. Study-level background: COVID-19 samples, acute and convalescent, were from the United States, Italy and Spain. The cDNA or gDNA used as material had been derived from T cells, B-cell-depleted T cells, or PBMCs.

Deletions cut 6 bases from V and 4 bases from J, with 18 bases between. The CDR3 covers 15 residues. From germline, CDR1 is MNHEY and CDR2 SVGAGI. Libraries were prepared by immunoSEQ multiplex PCR; TCRdb keeps only in-frame clonotypes and omits some of them. Counted here are 97,000 or so clones, about nine tenths occurring once; the ten biggest clones make up less than 2%. The source is a man aged 55 to 70 with acute or convalescent COVID-19. The chain carries TRBV6-5 and TRBJ1-2, with a weak D call TRBD1 (6 bases). Sequenced sample: peripheral blood. The CDR3 region is CASSLSRDTIYGYTF. CDR3 bases: TGTGCCAGCAGCCTCAGCCGGGACACCATCTATGGCTACACCTTC.